The rows below give T cell receptor beta chains drawn from one sample of a study of T cell repertoires in cytomegalovirus infection. MiXCR was run by TCRdb on the reads, yielding one entry per CDR3 protein. This sample has 270,000 or so distinct CDR3 sequences, with over 15% found just once. The sequenced material came from CD8+ T cells from PBMCs. The receptor set was obtained from a human donor in good health (CMV status not recorded). Some clones in this sample may be carry-over from other donors' samples. Both conserved end residues are part of each CDR3. The D gene is left open where the match is weak. Not every row has a clone size; where given, it reads once, few, many or a size class.

.	TRBJ2-1	TRBD1	TRBV29-1	CSVQGVNEQFF	TGCAGCGTTCAGGGGGTAAATGAGCAGTTCTTC
.	TRBJ2-2	.	TRBV2	CASSVITGELFF	TGTGCCAGCAGTGTGATCACCGGGGAGCTGTTTTTT
many	TRBJ1-3	.	TRBV4-3	CASSQDYDSGSGNTIYF	TGCGCCAGCAGCCAAGATTACGACAGCGGTTCTGGAAACACCATATATTTT
.	TRBJ2-1	.	TRBV12-3/TRBV12-4	CATGFGGPLYNEQFF	TGTGCCACCGGCTTTGGCGGGCCGTTATACAATGAGCAGTTCTTC
many	TRBJ2-1	TRBD2	TRBV28	CASSTNGGGHNEQFF	TGTGCCAGCAGCACAAACGGGGGGGGGCATAATGAGCAGTTCTTC
many	TRBJ2-1	TRBD1	TRBV6-4	CASSDSGQGGNEQFF	TGTGCCAGCAGTGACTCCGGACAGGGGGGGAATGAGCAGTTCTTC
many	TRBJ1-1	.	TRBV25-1	CASSAKKGQVLEAFF	TGTGCCAGCAGTGCAAAGAAGGGACAAGTCCTTGAAGCTTTCTTT
few	TRBJ1-6	.	TRBV28	CASIAWEQDSYNSPLHF	TGTGCCAGCATCGCGTGGGAACAGGACTCCTATAATTCACCCCTCCACTTT
few	TRBJ2-5	.	TRBV5-1	CASSLASSWETQYF	TGCGCCAGCAGCTTGGCCTCTAGCTGGGAGACCCAGTACTTC
few	TRBJ1-4	TRBD1	TRBV6-5	CASSYSTGTGSTNEKLFF	TGTGCCAGCAGTTACTCGACTGGGACAGGGTCAACTAATGAAAAACTGTTTTTT
many	TRBJ1-2	.	TRBV7-8	CASSLDLRGNYGYTF	TGTGCCAGCAGCTTAGATCTGCGGGGGAACTATGGCTACACCTTC
many	TRBJ1-5	.	TRBV28	CASSFFFAGGNQPQHF	TGTGCCAGCAGTTTCTTCTTCGCTGGGGGCAATCAGCCCCAGCATTTT
many	TRBJ2-7	.	TRBV7-9	CASSSGTAKEEQYF	TGTGCCAGCAGCTCCGGGACGGCCAAGGAGGAGCAGTACTTC
.	TRBJ1-1	TRBD1	TRBV7-6	CASSQGAPLEAFF	TGTGCCAGCAGCCAGGGGGCCCCTCTTGAAGCTTTCTTT
.	TRBJ2-2	.	TRBV5-5	CASSWMRGPGELFF	TGTGCCAGCAGCTGGATGAGGGGACCCGGGGAGCTGTTTTTT
few	TRBJ1-1	.	TRBV4-1	CASRPTGTAEAFF	TGCGCCAGCAGACCAACCGGTACGGCTGAAGCTTTCTTT
many	TRBJ2-1	TRBD1	TRBV2	CASSGPGTVLSYNEQFF	TGTGCCAGCAGTGGCCCCGGGACAGTTCTCTCCTACAATGAGCAGTTCTTC
.	TRBJ2-3	.	TRBV7-9	CASSTGQIRTDTQYF	TGTGCCAGCAGCACCGGACAGATCCGCACAGATACGCAGTATTTT
.	TRBJ2-7	.	TRBV4-3	CASSPLASSYEQYF	TGCGCCAGCAGCCCTCTAGCGAGCTCCTACGAGCAGTACTTC
.	TRBJ2-7	.	TRBV15	CATGDRAAYEQYF	TGTGCCACCGGGGACCGGGCGGCCTACGAGCAGTACTTC
many	TRBJ1-1	.	TRBV7-9	CASSPRARNAREEAFF	TGTGCCAGCAGCCCTCGGGCCAGGAACGCTAGGGAGGAAGCTTTCTTT
many	TRBJ2-7	.	TRBV7-9	CASSLKRTTQFYEQYF	TGTGCCAGCAGCTTAAAGAGGACCACGCAGTTCTACGAGCAGTACTTC
many	TRBJ2-3	TRBD1	TRBV7-8	CASSSMDRADTDTQYF	TGTGCCAGCAGCTCGATGGACAGGGCGGACACAGATACGCAGTATTTT
few	TRBJ1-5	TRBD1	TRBV28	CASSLIGTGGNQPQHF	TGTGCCAGCAGTCTAATCGGGACAGGTGGCAATCAGCCCCAGCATTTT
many	TRBJ2-2	.	TRBV7-6	CASSHTANTGELFF	TGTGCCAGCAGTCATACAGCAAACACCGGGGAGCTGTTTTTT